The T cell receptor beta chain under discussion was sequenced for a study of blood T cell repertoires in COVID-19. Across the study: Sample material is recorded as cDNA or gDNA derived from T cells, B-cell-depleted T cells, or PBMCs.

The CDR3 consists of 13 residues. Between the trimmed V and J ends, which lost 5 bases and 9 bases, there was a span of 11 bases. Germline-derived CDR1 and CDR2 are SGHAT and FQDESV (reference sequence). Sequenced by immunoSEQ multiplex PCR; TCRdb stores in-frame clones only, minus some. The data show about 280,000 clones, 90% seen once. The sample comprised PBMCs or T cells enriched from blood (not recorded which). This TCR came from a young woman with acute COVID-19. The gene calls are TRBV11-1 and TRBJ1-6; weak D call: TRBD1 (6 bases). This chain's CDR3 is CASSRGDISPLHF. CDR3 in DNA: TGTGCCAGCAGCCGGGGGGACATTTCACCCCTCCACTTT.